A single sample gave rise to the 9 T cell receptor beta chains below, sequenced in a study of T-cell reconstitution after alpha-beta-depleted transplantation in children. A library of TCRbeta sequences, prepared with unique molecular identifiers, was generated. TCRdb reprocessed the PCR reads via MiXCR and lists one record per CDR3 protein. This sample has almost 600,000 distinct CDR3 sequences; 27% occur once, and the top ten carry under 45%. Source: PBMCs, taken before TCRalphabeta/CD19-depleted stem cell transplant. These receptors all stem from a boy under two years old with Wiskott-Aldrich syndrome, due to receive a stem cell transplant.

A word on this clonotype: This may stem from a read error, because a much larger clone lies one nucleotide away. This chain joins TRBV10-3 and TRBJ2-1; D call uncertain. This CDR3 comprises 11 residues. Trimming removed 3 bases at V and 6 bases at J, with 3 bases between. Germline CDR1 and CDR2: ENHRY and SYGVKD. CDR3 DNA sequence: TGTGCCATCAGTGACTCCAATGAGCAGTTCTTC. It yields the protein CAISDSNEQFF.

CDR3 region: CSARWEGPGNEQFF. CDR3 in DNA: TGCAGTGCTAGGTGGGAGGGCCCTGGGAATGAGCAGTTCTTC. The V and J genes are TRBV20-1 and TRBJ2-1; 7 nucleotides align to TRBD2. There are 14 residues in the CDR3. CDR1 and CDR2 (germline): DFQATT, SNEGSKA (reference sequence). V was clipped by 3 bases and J by 7 bases; unmatched bases: 9.

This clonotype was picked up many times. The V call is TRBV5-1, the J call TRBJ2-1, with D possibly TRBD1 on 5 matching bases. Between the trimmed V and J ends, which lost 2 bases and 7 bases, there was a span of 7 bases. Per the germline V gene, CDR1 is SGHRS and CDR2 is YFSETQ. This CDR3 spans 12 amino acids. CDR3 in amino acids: CASSFPGNEQFF. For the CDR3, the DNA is TGCGCCAGCAGCTTTCCAGGGAATGAGCAGTTCTTC.

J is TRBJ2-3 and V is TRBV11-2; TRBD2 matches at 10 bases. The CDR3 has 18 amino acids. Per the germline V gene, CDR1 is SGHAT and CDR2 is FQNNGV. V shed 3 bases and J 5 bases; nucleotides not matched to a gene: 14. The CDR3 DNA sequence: TGTGCCAGCAGCTTCAGGCCTTCTAGCGGGAGAGGGGGAGATACGCAGTATTTT. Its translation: CASSFRPSSGRGGDTQYF.

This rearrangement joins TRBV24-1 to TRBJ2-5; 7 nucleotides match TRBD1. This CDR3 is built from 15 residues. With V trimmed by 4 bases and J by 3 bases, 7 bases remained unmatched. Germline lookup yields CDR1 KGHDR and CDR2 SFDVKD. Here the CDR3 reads CATSEAGTAKETQYF. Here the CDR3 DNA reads TGTGCCACCAGTGAAGCCGGGACAGCAAAAGAGACCCAGTACTTC.

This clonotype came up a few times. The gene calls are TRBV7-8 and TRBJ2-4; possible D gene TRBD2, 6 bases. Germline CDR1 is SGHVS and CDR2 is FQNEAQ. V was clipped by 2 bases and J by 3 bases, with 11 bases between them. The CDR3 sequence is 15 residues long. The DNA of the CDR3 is TGTGCCAGCAGCTTATTCGGGAGTGGCAAAAACATTCAGTACTTC. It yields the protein CASSLFGSGKNIQYF.

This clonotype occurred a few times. CDR3 sequence reads: CASSLAGGNGYTF. For the CDR3, the DNA is TGCGCCAGCAGCTTGGCAGGGGGCAATGGCTACACCTTC. The rearrangement links TRBV5-1 to TRBJ1-2; 8 nucleotides line up with TRBD1. The CDR3 extends over 13 amino acids. V lost 0 bases to trimming and J lost 6 bases; unmatched junction nucleotides: 1. Germline CDR1 SGHRS, CDR2 YFSETQ. Complete variable domain (other parts from reference TRBV5-1 and TRBJ1-2): KAGVTQTPRYLIKTRGQQVTLSCSPISGHRSVSWYQQTPGQGLQFLFEYFSETQRNKGNFPGRFSGRQFSNSRSEMNVSTLELGDSALYLCASSLAGGNGYTFGSGTRLTVV.

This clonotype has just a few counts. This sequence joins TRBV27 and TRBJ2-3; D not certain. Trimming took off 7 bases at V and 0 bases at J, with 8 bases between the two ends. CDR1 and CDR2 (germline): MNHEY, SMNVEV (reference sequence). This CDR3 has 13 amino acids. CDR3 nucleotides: TGTGCCAGCAAACTTTTGAGCACAGATACGCAGTATTTT. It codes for CASKLLSTDTQYF.

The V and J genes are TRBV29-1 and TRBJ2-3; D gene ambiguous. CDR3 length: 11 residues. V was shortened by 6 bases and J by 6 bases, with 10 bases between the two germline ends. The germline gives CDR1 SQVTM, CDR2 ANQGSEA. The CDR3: CSVFIGDTQYF. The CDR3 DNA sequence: TGCAGCGTCTTTATAGGGGATACGCAGTATTTT.